One and the same sample provided the 32 T cell receptor beta chains below, sequenced in a study of T cell responses to AZD1222 COVID-19 vaccine. Sequencing was performed with immunoSEQ multiplex PCR; in TCRdb, only in-frame clones are kept and a portion is missing. Of some 130,000 clones in the sample, about 90% are singletons; the top ten hold around 8%. This sample comprised peripheral blood, obtained on day 0 of AZD1222 vaccination. The receptors here all came from an adult in good health.

As DNA, the CDR3 is TGTGCCAGCAGTGAAGCAGTCGGTAACTATGGCTACACCTTC. Its translation is CASSEAVGNYGYTF. The rearrangement uses TRBV6-1 and TRBJ1-2; D remains ambiguous. CDR1 is MNHNS, CDR2 SASEGT, per germline. The CDR3 totals 14 residues. The V and J ends lost 0 bases and 1 base respectively, with 6 bases between them.

This clone was seen only a few times. V and J are TRBV30 and TRBJ1-2; D not resolved. V was trimmed by 2 bases and J by 6 bases, leaving 13 bases between them. The germline V gene encodes CDR1 GTSNPN and CDR2 SVGIG (reference sequence). This CDR3 region has 13 residues. CDR3 protein: CAWSYHVPNGYTF. In nucleotides, the CDR3 is TGTGCCTGGAGTTACCACGTCCCAAATGGCTACACCTTC.

This chain connects TRBV5-1 to TRBJ1-1; D remains unclear. The CDR3 is made up of 15 amino acids. Germline CDR1 SGHRS, CDR2 YFSETQ. Trimming took 0 bases from V and 1 from J, leaving 10 bases between them. In nucleotides, the CDR3 is TGCGCCAGCAGCTTGGGGTTTGGGGAGAACACTGAAGCTTTCTTT. Translated: CASSLGFGENTEAFF.

V is TRBV19 and J is TRBJ1-1, with TRBD1 matching 10 bases. CDR3 length: 15 residues. The J segment lost 6 bases and the V segment lost 5 bases, leaving 9 bases of the junction unmatched. Germline CDR1 is LNHDA and CDR2 is SQIVND (reference sequence). The CDR3 here is CASSGWTGGLAEAFF. The CDR3 region has the DNA TGTGCCAGTAGTGGATGGACAGGGGGTTTGGCTGAAGCTTTCTTT.

CDR3 nucleotides: TGTGCCACCAGTGATTTGGGACAGGGGCCTAATCAGCCCCAGCATTTT. Protein product: CATSDLGQGPNQPQHF. V is TRBV24-1 and J is TRBJ1-5; TRBD1 agrees at 9 bases. CDR1 is KGHDR and CDR2 is SFDVKD in the germline V gene. The CDR3 spans 16 residues. V was pared by 0 bases and J by 4 bases, with 3 bases of the junction left unmatched.

This rearrangement joins TRBV18 to TRBJ2-5; TRBD1 aligns across 9 bases. Germline CDR1 and CDR2: KGHSH and LQKENI. The ends lost 3 bases at V and 1 base at J; junction bases unmatched: 3. CDR3 length: 15 residues. CDR3 DNA sequence: TGTGCCAGCTCACCTTCGGACAGGGGCCAAGAGACCCAGTACTTC. The encoded protein is CASSPSDRGQETQYF.

This clone was recorded only once. V and J are TRBV18 and TRBJ1-1; the D gene is possibly TRBD1 (5 bases). Germline-derived CDR1 and CDR2 are KGHSH and LQKENI. Trimming shortened V by 3 bases and J by 10 bases, and 15 bases separated the two germline ends. This CDR3 region has 13 residues. The CDR3 bases are TGTGCCAGCTCACCTGTCAGCGCCCAGGGAGCTTTCTTT. This sequence encodes CASSPVSAQGAFF.

The chain combines TRBV7-9 with TRBJ2-7, with 8 bases fitting TRBD1. CDR3 size: 16 residues. CDR1 SEHNR and CDR2 FQNEAQ come from the germline V gene (reference sequence). V gave up 5 bases and J gave up 1 base; unmatched junction bases: 10. The CDR3 protein is CASSNLQGQGSYEQYF. The CDR3 DNA is TGTGCCAGCAGCAACCTTCAAGGACAGGGTTCCTACGAGCAGTACTTC.

CDR3: CASSPDRGRFSSYEQYF. The DNA of the CDR3 is TGTGCCAGCAGCCCGGACAGGGGCCGTTTTAGCTCCTACGAGCAGTACTTC. The V gene is TRBV5-6, the J gene TRBJ2-7; TRBD1 matches at 9 bases. Germline V gene data show CDR1 as SGHDT and CDR2 as YYEEEE. The CDR3 covers 17 residues. Unmatched junction bases numbered 11, after V lost 4 bases and J lost 0 bases.

The chain links TRBV9 to TRBJ1-3, with 12 nucleotides matching TRBD1. The CDR3 contains 17 residues. Germline V gives CDR1 SGDLS, CDR2 YYNGEE. V was clipped by 3 bases and J by 4 bases; unmatched bases: 8. The CDR3 coding sequence is TGTGCCAGCAGCGCCCGAGGGACAGGGGGCAGCGGAAACACCATATATTTT. Translation gives CASSARGTGGSGNTIYF. Complete variable domain (other parts from reference TRBV9 and TRBJ1-3): DSGVTQTPKHLITATGQRVTLRCSPRSGDLSVYWYQQSLDQGLQFLIQYYNGEERAKGNILERFSAQQFPDLHSELNLSSLELGDSALYFCASSARGTGGSGNTIYFGEGSWLTVV.

This clone was seen more than once but under ten times. V usage is TRBV18 and J usage is TRBJ2-7; the D is unclear. Germline assignment: CDR1 KGHSH and CDR2 LQKENI. V was cut by 3 bases and J by 7 bases, with 16 bases left in between. This CDR3 region has 14 residues. This CDR3 reads CASSPPQRRREQYF. CDR3 sequence (DNA): TGTGCCAGCTCACCTCCACAAAGAAGGAGAGAGCAGTACTTC.

CDR3 bases: TGTGCCACCCAAATTGGGGCTAGCGGGACTCCAAAGCAGTTCTTC. Protein product: CATQIGASGTPKQFF. The chain employs TRBV28 and TRBJ2-1; 9 nucleotides line up with TRBD2. Germline trimming cut 10 bases from V and 11 bases from J; bases unmatched to any gene: 18. Germline V gene lookup returns CDR1 MDHEN and CDR2 SYDVKM. The CDR3 has 15 residues.

This rearrangement joins TRBV7-2 to TRBJ1-6, with D possibly being TRBD1 (6 bases). Trimming left V 1 base short and J 9 bases short, with 13 bases between. This CDR3 contains 15 residues. Germline V gives CDR1 SGHTA, CDR2 FQGNSA. The CDR3 reads CASSLENRESSPLHF. CDR3 DNA sequence: TGTGCCAGCAGCTTAGAAAACAGGGAGAGTTCACCCCTCCACTTT.

This chain joins TRBV5-6 and TRBJ1-2; no firm D call. Germline lookup yields CDR1 SGHDT and CDR2 YYEEEE. This CDR3 is built from 13 residues. The germline V and J ends were trimmed by 4 bases and 6 bases, with 13 bases remaining between them. The CDR3, as DNA: TGTGCCAGCAGCCTACCGCCGTGGGATGGCTACACCTTC. Encoded protein: CASSLPPWDGYTF.

The gene calls are TRBV28 and TRBJ2-5, with D unresolved. The V end was cut by 6 bases, the J end by 5 bases, with 19 bases between. Germline V gene data show CDR1 as MDHEN and CDR2 as SYDVKM. The length of the CDR3 is 15 residues. The CDR3 reads CASSHQTGRGETQYF. DNA of the CDR3: TGTGCCAGCAGCCACCAGACGGGTAGAGGTGAGACCCAGTACTTC. Variable domain in full (rest from reference TRBV28 and TRBJ2-5): DVKVTQSSRYLVKRTGEKVFLECVQDMDHENMFWYRQDPGLGLRLIYFSYDVKMKEKGDIPEGYSVSREKKERFSLILESASTNQTSMYLCASSHQTGRGETQYFGPGTRLLVL.

This clone was seen a single time. The V gene is TRBV4-1, the J gene TRBJ2-2; D possibly matches TRBD1 or TRBD2 (5 bases each). This CDR3 region has 14 residues. The germline gives CDR1 MGHRA, CDR2 YSYEKL. Between the trimmed V and J ends, which lost 6 bases and 0 bases, there was a span of 8 bases. Here the CDR3 DNA reads TGCGCCAGCAGAGGGACGGCGAACACCGGGGAGCTGTTTTTT. Its translation is CASRGTANTGELFF.

This clone came up once. The chain combines TRBV28 with TRBJ2-4; maybe TRBD2 (6 bases). The CDR3 consists of 14 residues. The ends were cut back, 8 bases at V and 6 bases at J, with 17 bases in the middle. CDR1 is MDHEN and CDR2 is SYDVKM in the germline V gene. Here the CDR3 reads CASGNPGVGNIQYF. The DNA of the CDR3 is TGTGCCAGCGGAAACCCGGGGGTTGGAAACATTCAGTACTTC.

V gene TRBV5-1 combines with J gene TRBJ1-4, with TRBD1 matching over 7 bases. The germline gives CDR1 SGHRS, CDR2 YFSETQ. Trimming removed 8 bases from V and 3 bases from J; junction bases left unmatched: 10. This CDR3 has 15 residues. The CDR3 DNA reads TGCGCCAGTGACCCAAAGACAGGGCCTAATGAAAAACTGTTTTTT. Translation gives CASDPKTGPNEKLFF.

The chain combines TRBV19 with TRBJ1-2; possibly TRBD1 for D (5 bases). The CDR3 consists of 15 residues. The V end was cut by 5 bases, the J end by 0 bases, with 13 bases between. CDR1 is LNHDA and CDR2 is SQIVND in the germline V gene (reference sequence). The CDR3: CASSHPGTPNYGYTF. The CDR3, as DNA: TGTGCCAGTAGTCACCCGGGGACCCCTAACTATGGCTACACCTTC. The full variable domain, rest sourced from reference TRBV19 and TRBJ1-2, is DGGITQSPKYLFRKEGQNVTLSCEQNLNHDAMYWYRQDPGQGLRLIYYSQIVNDFQKGDIAEGYSVSREKKESFPLTVTSAQKNPTAFYLCASSHPGTPNYGYTFGSGTRLTVV.

The CDR3 spells CASSLPGQGTYEQYF. The DNA for the CDR3 is TGTGCCAGCAGCCTACCGGGACAGGGCACCTACGAGCAGTACTTC. V gene TRBV11-1 combines with J gene TRBJ2-7, with TRBD1 identical over 9 bases. V was pared by 5 bases and J by 2 bases, with 7 bases of the junction left unmatched. CDR3 length: 15 amino acids. In germline, CDR1 is SGHAT, CDR2 FQDESV (reference sequence).

The CDR3 here is CASSIIQGLNEKLFF. The CDR3 DNA sequence: TGTGCCAGTAGTATAATCCAGGGCCTTAATGAAAAACTGTTTTTT. V and J are TRBV19 and TRBJ1-4, with D perhaps TRBD1 (5 bases). The CDR3 is 15 amino acids. Germline CDR1 and CDR2: LNHDA and SQIVND (reference sequence). V shed 2 bases and J shed 4 bases, with 11 bases lying between them. The full variable domain, with the rest looked up from reference TRBV19 and TRBJ1-4, is DGGITQSPKYLFRKEGQNVTLSCEQNLNHDAMYWYRQDPGQGLRLIYYSQIVNDFQKGDIAEGYSVSREKKESFPLTVTSAQKNPTAFYLCASSIIQGLNEKLFFGSGTQLSVL.

This clone was detected only a few times. The chain has TRBV18 and TRBJ1-4; D is unresolved. Trimming left V 4 bases short and J 5 bases short, with 11 bases between. The CDR3 sequence is 14 residues long. Germline CDR1 KGHSH, CDR2 LQKENI. CDR3 protein: CASSLDRLNEKLFF. CDR3 sequence (DNA): TGTGCCAGCTCACTCGACCGATTAAATGAAAAACTGTTTTTT. Full variable domain (remainder filled in from reference TRBV18 and TRBJ1-4): NAGVMQNPRHLVRRRGQEARLRCSPMKGHSHVYWYRQLPEEGLKFMVYLQKENIIDESGMPKERFSAEFPKEGPSILRIQQVVRGDSAAYFCASSLDRLNEKLFFGSGTQLSVL.

This chain joins TRBV20-1 and TRBJ1-4; 10 bases are a match to TRBD1. The ends lost 3 bases at V and 6 bases at J; junction bases unmatched: 4. The CDR3 is made up of 14 amino acids. Germline V gives CDR1 DFQATT, CDR2 SNEGSKA (reference sequence). The CDR3 reads CSASYGTGDEKLFF. In DNA form, the CDR3 reads TGCAGTGCTAGTTACGGGACAGGGGATGAAAAACTGTTTTTT.

J is TRBJ1-1 and V is TRBV5-1; no reliable D call. Germline-derived CDR1 and CDR2 are SGHRS and YFSETQ. The CDR3 is 12 amino acids. V was shortened by 4 bases and J by 11 bases, with 15 bases between the two germline ends. CDR3 in amino acids: CASSEGSLQAFF. The CDR3 DNA is TGCGCCAGCAGCGAAGGATCCCTTCAGGCTTTCTTT.

This clone has at least ten counts. The chain couples TRBV7-9 to TRBJ2-2; 12 bases fit TRBD1. Germline V CDR1 and CDR2: SEHNR, FQNEAQ (reference sequence). The CDR3 runs to 17 residues. V lost 2 bases to trimming and J lost 6 bases; unmatched junction nucleotides: 7. The CDR3 sequence is CASSLPRDRGHSGELFF. The CDR3 DNA follows: TGTGCCAGCAGCTTACCCCGGGACAGGGGGCACTCCGGGGAGCTGTTTTTT.

The rearrangement joins TRBV3-1 (or the pseudogene TRBV3-2) to TRBJ1-5; possible D gene TRBD1, 5 bases. Germline V gene sequence: CDR1 LGHDT, CDR2 YNNKEL (reference sequence). The CDR3 is 14 amino acids. V lost 2 bases, J lost 3 bases, and 8 bases lay in between. CDR3 nucleotide sequence: TGTGCCAGCAGCCAATCCGGGACCAATCAGCCCCAGCATTTT. It encodes CASSQSGTNQPQHF.

This sequence joins TRBV12-5 and TRBJ1-5; D possibly corresponds to TRBD1 (6 bases). The germline CDR1 and CDR2 sequences are LGHNT and FRNRAP. The V gene lost 2 bases and the J gene lost 3 bases, with 20 bases spanning the gap. The CDR3 extends over 18 amino acids. The CDR3 spells CASGLPLGGGGVNQPQHF. CDR3 DNA: TGTGCTAGTGGTTTGCCTCTCGGGGGAGGGGGTGTCAATCAGCCCCAGCATTTT.

This rearrangement joins TRBV6-5 to TRBJ1-2, with TRBD1 identical over 7 bases. The ends lost 6 bases at V and 4 bases at J; junction bases unmatched: 8. Germline V gene lookup returns CDR1 MNHEY and CDR2 SVGAGI. The length of the CDR3 is 14 residues. CDR3: CASSRDRVSYGYTF. CDR3 sequence (DNA): TGTGCCAGCAGCCGGGACAGAGTTTCCTATGGCTACACCTTC.

This chain links TRBV19 with TRBJ1-5; D perhaps matches TRBD1 (6 bases). The length of the CDR3 is 15 residues. V was shortened by 6 bases and J by 3 bases, with 15 bases between the two germline ends. The germline V gene has CDR1 LNHDA and CDR2 SQIVND (reference sequence). The CDR3 protein is CASRIVQGNNQPQHF. The CDR3 nucleotides read TGTGCCAGTAGAATCGTCCAGGGGAACAATCAGCCCCAGCATTTT.

The chain uses TRBV7-8 and TRBJ1-6, with D perhaps matching TRBD1 (6 bases). There are 17 residues in the CDR3. Germline V lookup: CDR1 SGHVS, CDR2 FQNEAQ. Trimming pared 5 bases from V and 4 bases from J, leaving 18 bases between. The CDR3 here is CASSRWAGATYNSPLHF. The CDR3 nucleotides read TGTGCCAGCAGCCGGTGGGCAGGGGCGACTTATAATTCACCCCTCCACTTT. Combining the CDR3 with reference TRBV7-8 and TRBJ1-6 gives the whole variable domain GAGVSQSPRYKVAKRGQDVALRCDPISGHVSLFWYQQALGQGPEFLTYFQNEAQLDKSGLPSDRFFAERPEGSVSTLKIQRTQQEDSAVYLCASSRWAGATYNSPLHFGNGTRLTVT.

Here the CDR3 reads CASSPPGGGSKNIQYF. CDR3 DNA sequence: TGTGCCAGTAGTCCCCCGGGAGGGGGCTCCAAAAACATTCAGTACTTC. The chain combines TRBV19 with TRBJ2-4; weak D call: TRBD2 (8 bases). The CDR3 is 16 amino acids. CDR1 and CDR2 (germline): LNHDA, SQIVND (reference sequence). Trimming took off 5 bases at V and 2 bases at J, with 16 bases between the two ends.

There are a few counts of this clone. The chain carries TRBV6-5 and TRBJ2-3; 7 bases line up with TRBD2. The CDR3 is 14 residues long. J was trimmed by 1 base and V by 8 bases; bases with no gene match: 6. The V gene's germline CDR1 is MNHEY and CDR2 SVGAGI. The CDR3 protein is CASHERGRTDTQYF. In DNA form, the CDR3 reads TGTGCCAGCCACGAGCGGGGTCGCACAGATACGCAGTATTTT.